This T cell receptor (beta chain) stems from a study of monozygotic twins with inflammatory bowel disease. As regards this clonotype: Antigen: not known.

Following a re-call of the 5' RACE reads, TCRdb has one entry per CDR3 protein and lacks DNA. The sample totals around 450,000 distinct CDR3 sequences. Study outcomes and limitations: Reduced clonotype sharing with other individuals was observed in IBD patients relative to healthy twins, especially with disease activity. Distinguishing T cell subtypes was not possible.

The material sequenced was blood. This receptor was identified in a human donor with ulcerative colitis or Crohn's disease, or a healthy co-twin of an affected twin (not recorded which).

CDR3 amino acids: CASSQLKGTHYEQYF. V is TRBV4-2 and J is TRBJ2-7; TCRdb outputs TRBD1, but without DNA this stays unchecked. The germline V gene encodes CDR1 LGHNA and CDR2 YNFKEQ. There are 15 residues in the CDR3.